This paragraph covers one TCR beta chain sequence. This entry comes from a study of blood T cell repertoires in COVID-19. For the study at large: The United States, Italy and Spain provided the acute and convalescent COVID-19 samples. Sources were T cells, B-cell-depleted T cells, or PBMCs; the material itself was cDNA or gDNA.

The method was immunoSEQ multiplex PCR; TCRdb's version includes in-frame clones alone and lacks a portion of them. Of 200,000 to 250,000 clones listed, approximately 84% were seen once; the top ten hold about 2%. Sequencing input: peripheral blood. This clonotype was sampled from a man in his forties or fifties with active or convalescent COVID-19.

As DNA, the CDR3 is TGCGCCAGCAGCCCCCTTCCAGGTTATTCACCCCTCCACTTT. Translated, it gives CASSPLPGYSPLHF. The rearrangement joins TRBV5-1 to TRBJ1-6; no firm D call. The CDR3 spans 14 residues. Trimming took off 4 bases at V and 8 bases at J, with 13 bases between the two ends. Germline lookup yields CDR1 SGHRS and CDR2 YFSETQ.